This T cell receptor beta chain was recovered during a study of blood T cell repertoires in COVID-19. Study summary: COVID-19 samples collected from the United States, Italy and Spain covered acute and convalescent phases.

CDR3 size: 16 residues. V dropped 1 base and J dropped 1 base, with 14 bases sitting between them. The germline CDR1 and CDR2 sequences are SGHDN and FVKESK. In the original processing: Estimates of nucleated cell counts were drawn from the amplification of reference gene primers. Method: immunoSEQ multiplex PCR; TCRdb's copy keeps in-frame clones and lacks some. The DNA was the basis for D and trimming; V, J and clone size are from that table. Of fewer than 500,000 clones listed, 87% are singletons. V gene TRBV14 combines with J gene TRBJ2-7; D is possibly TRBD2 (6 bases). What was sequenced was PBMCs or T cells enriched from blood (not recorded which). The clonotype originates from a woman between 18 and 29 years old with acute COVID-19. CDR3 sequence: CASSQVWGDGSYEQYF. The CDR3 DNA reads as TGTGCCAGCAGCCAAGTATGGGGGGACGGGTCCTACGAGCAGTACTTC. The full variable domain, its missing parts supplied by reference TRBV14 and TRBJ2-7, is EAGVTQFPSHSVIEKGQTVTLRCDPISGHDNLYWYRRVMGKEIKFLLHFVKESKQDESGMPNNRFLAERTGGTYSTLKVQPAELEDSGVYFCASSQVWGDGSYEQYFGPGTRLTVT.